These 7 T cell receptor beta chains came from one sample sequenced in a study of blood T cell repertoires in COVID-19. Using immunoSEQ multiplex PCR, the repertoire was profiled, and TCRdb retains in-frame clones only, with some absent. This sample has approximately 170,000 clones, with around nine tenths found just once. Sample: peripheral blood. The origin of the receptors is a woman older than 75 with COVID-19, enrolled during active disease.

The DNA for the CDR3 is TGCGCCAGCAGCGGTGACAGGGGGCCAGCGGATACGCAGTATTTT. Translation gives CASSGDRGPADTQYF. The gene calls are TRBV5-1 and TRBJ2-3, with TRBD1 identical over 10 bases. The CDR3 length is 15 residues. Germline CDR1 reads SGHRS; CDR2 reads YFSETQ. V trimming: 4 bases; J trimming: 6 bases; junction bases outside the gene matches: 8. The variable domain in full, completed from reference TRBV5-1 and TRBJ2-3, reads KAGVTQTPRYLIKTRGQQVTLSCSPISGHRSVSWYQQTPGQGLQFLFEYFSETQRNKGNFPGRFSGRQFSNSRSEMNVSTLELGDSALYLCASSGDRGPADTQYFGPGTRLTVL.

V and J are TRBV11-2 and TRBJ2-3, with 8 bases fitting TRBD2. The CDR3 is 15 residues long. The germline gives CDR1 SGHAT, CDR2 FQNNGV. With V trimmed by 1 base and J by 8 bases, 8 bases remained unmatched. The CDR3 sequence: CASSLGLLADLTQYF. CDR3 DNA sequence: TGTGCCAGCAGCTTAGGATTACTAGCGGACCTTACGCAGTATTTT.

The V call is TRBV28, the J call TRBJ1-2; maybe TRBD1 (6 bases). The CDR3 covers 14 residues. Trimming removed 6 bases from V and 4 bases from J, with 15 bases in between. Germline V lookup: CDR1 MDHEN, CDR2 SYDVKM. The CDR3 loop reads CASSPPRGGYGYTF. In DNA form, the CDR3 reads TGTGCCAGCAGCCCTCCGAGGGGGGGCTATGGCTACACCTTC.

V and J are TRBV28 and TRBJ1-4; unclear D gene. The V gene lost 0 bases and the J gene lost 0 bases, with 11 bases spanning the gap. The V gene's germline CDR1 is MDHEN and CDR2 SYDVKM. CDR3 size: 17 residues. Here the CDR3 DNA reads TGTGCCAGCAGTTTATGGGGCACAGCTGCAACTAATGAAAAACTGTTTTTT. It codes for CASSLWGTAATNEKLFF.

The table lists this clone with a few counts. V and J are TRBV3-1 (or the pseudogene TRBV3-2) and TRBJ2-2; 8 bases agree with TRBD1. The CDR3 contains 14 residues. The germline V gene encodes CDR1 LGHDT and CDR2 YNNKEL (reference sequence). The trim removed 2 bases at V and 7 bases at J, leaving 3 bases unmatched. CDR3 bases: TGTGCCAGCAGCCAAACAGGGGGAGTCGGGGAGCTGTTTTTT. Translating gives CASSQTGGVGELFF.

The chain links TRBV11-2 to TRBJ1-3; the D gene is possibly TRBD1 (6 bases). The CDR3 has 15 residues. V lost 9 bases to trimming and J lost 3 bases, with 18 bases between them. Germline CDR1 SGHAT, CDR2 FQNNGV. The CDR3 region has the DNA TGTGCCAGTAACCTTGCGGGGGCGTTTGGAAACACCATATATTTT. As protein: CASNLAGAFGNTIYF.

The chain joins TRBV28 to TRBJ1-6; tentatively, D is TRBD1 (6 bases). This CDR3 has 15 amino acids. V was pared by 5 bases and J by 8 bases, with 16 bases between. The V gene's germline CDR1 is MDHEN and CDR2 SYDVKM. The CDR3 nucleotides are TGTGCCAGCAGTCAACAGGGTGCTACGCATTCACCCCTCCACTTT. Its protein product is CASSQQGATHSPLHF.